This T cell receptor (beta chain) is from a study of T-cell reconstitution after alpha-beta-depleted transplantation in children. CDR1 and CDR2 (germline): DFQATT, SNEGSKA (reference sequence). The V and J ends lost 5 bases and 2 bases respectively, with 18 bases between them. This CDR3 is 15 amino acids long. Comment on this clonotype: A much larger clonotype is one base distant, so this may be a read error.

Preparation of the TCRbeta library used unique molecular identifiers. TCRdb ran MiXCR on the PCR reads and lists one entry per CDR3 protein. The sample has around 600,000 distinct CDR3 sequences; 16% are singletons. V is TRBV20-1 and J is TRBJ1-1; tentatively, D is TRBD1 (6 bases). The clonotype comes from a human donor who donated a stem cell graft to a child with acute myeloid leukemia. The sequenced sample was PBMCs from the stem cell graft donor, obtained from the stem cell graft. The CDR3 coding sequence is TGCAGTGCTCCTCCTAGGGGGGCTATCAACACTGAAGCTTTCTTT. It codes for CSAPPRGAINTEAFF.